Sequencing of this T cell receptor (beta chain) was carried out in a study of regulatory dendritic cells for organ transplantation (dated by TCRdb to about 2017). As for the study more broadly: To make regulatory dendritic cells, monocytes were cultured with vitamin D3 on days 0 and 4 and with IL-10 on day 4. The TCRbeta repertoires of sorted naive and memory CD4+ and CD8+ T cells were sequenced before and after allostimulation with regulatory or mature dendritic cells. On day 6, LPS was added to the DC cultures to test how the DCs responded to a strong maturation-inducing agent.

TCRbeta CDR3 regions were amplified by multiplexed two-step PCR using Vbeta-specific forward primers and Jbeta-specific reverse primers. The TCRbeta libraries were sequenced on an Illumina instrument via the immunoSEQ service. The study's processing was this. IMGT annotation was used to assign V, D and J genes, and synthetic CDR3 analogues were used to correct the counts for multiplex PCR bias. Repertoire clonality was computed in the immunoSEQ Analyzer as one minus normalized Shannon entropy. Clonal expansion was defined by Fisher's exact test with Benjamini-Hochberg false discovery rate control, using two-tailed P<0.01. Imported from immuneACCESS, the table was reduced by TCRdb to in-frame sequences with V and J called. These copies leave out some clones; in studies compared against another copy, an unresolved V gene accounts for under half, and the cause of the remainder is not known. That table furnishes V, J and clone size, whereas the DNA furnished D and trimming. The sample data list roughly 20,000 clones, and approximately 85% of these were observed just once. The ten largest make up about 0.7% of the sample.

For this clone: Its antigen is not yet known. Within one base of it there is no much larger clone, and no base qualities were kept.

Sorted T cell subsets were CFSE-labeled and co-cultured for roughly five days with allogeneic regulatory or mature dendritic cells at a 1:10 DC:T ratio. FACS was used to sort naive T cells as CD45RA+ cells and memory T cells as CD45RO+ CD4+ or CD8+ cells. T cells for TCR sequencing came from two healthy control subjects. The Qiagen DNeasy Blood & Tissue Kit was used for extraction of genomic DNA. Here is what the overall study found, with its caveats: Only two subjects were sequenced, and the authors noted considerable between-individual heterogeneity in the alloreactive memory CD8+ T cell pool. Naive CD4+ and CD8+ T cells showed highly diverse repertoires, whereas memory cells were less diverse and memory CD8+ cells were the most oligoclonal. Allostimulation expanded memory CD8+ clones in both subjects, but regulatory dendritic cells appeared to induce more limited expansion than mature dendritic cells. Among the resting subsets, the most alloreactive TCR clonotypes were found in memory CD8+ T cells.

Sample: naive CD4+ T cells from blood cultured with regulatory dendritic cells. In the paper's terms, the cell subset or site label means: CD45RA+ naive T cells. The TCR comes from a human donor in good health.

The sequenced DNA: TGTGCCACCAGCAGAGGTTGGGACGGTGGGGGTGGCCCCCAGCCCCAGCATTTT. Its translation reads: CATSRGWDGGGGPQPQHF. The chain joins TRBV15 to TRBJ1-5; the D region possibly corresponds to TRBD1 (5 bases align). There are 18 amino acids in the CDR3, from cysteine to phenylalanine inclusive. Only the CDR3 DNA is retained, 54 bases long and in frame from the first base. Between the V and J ends, shortened by 1 base and 7 bases respectively, the junction contains 23 bases. Via the germline V gene (reference sequence), CDR1 is LNHNV and CDR2 YYDKDF.